The clone carrying this T cell receptor (beta chain) was observed many times. What it recognizes is unknown. Thyroid surgery took place with no prior treatment in any patient. The data belong to a study of metastatic and nonmetastatic thyroid tumors. Study-wide background: Across peripheral blood and tumor or nodule tissue samples taken from malignant and benign thyroid patients, the repertoires were compared with one another. Study-level findings and limits: It was reported that TCR beta diversity was significantly higher in malignant thyroid tumors than benign nodules, in blood and tumor.

The CDR3 length is 13 residues. V was pared by 7 bases and J by 3 bases, with 2 bases of the junction left unmatched. In the original workflow: Differences in CDR3 between clinicopathological groups were drawn on to build a classifier intended to discriminate distant-metastatic papillary thyroid cancer patients. With MiXCR, TCRdb called clones anew from the PCR reads. Clone size and V and J calls follow TCRdb, not the original study. The data show some 30,000 clones, approximately 11% seen once. This sequence originates from a female donor with papillary thyroid cancer or a benign thyroid nodule (not recorded which). Some clones in this sample may be carry-over from other donors' samples. Sequenced: blood. The chain uses TRBV12-3 or TRBV12-4 and TRBJ1-3; 8 bases line up with TRBD1. CDR3 sequence (DNA): TGTGCCAGCAAAGGGACAGGTGGAAACACCATATATTTT. It is translated as CASKGTGGNTIYF.